This T cell receptor beta chain was identified during a study of cytomegalovirus exposure and HLA in healthy donors. Overall study: Researchers previously reported finding roughly 120 million unique TCR beta sequences from about 179 million T cells.

PCR primers comprised 60 Vbeta and 13 Jbeta primers. Clones were sequenced by immunoSEQ multiplex PCR, and TCRdb holds only the in-frame ones, with some missing. The sample has approximately 150,000 clones. The CDR3 is 13 amino acids. Trimming shortened V by 7 bases and J by 1 base, and 13 bases separated the two germline ends. From germline, CDR1 is GTSNPN and CDR2 SVGIG (reference sequence). The rearrangement joins TRBV30 to TRBJ1-1, with a tentative D call TRBD1 (6 bases). The clonotype was recovered from a male donor in good health and CMV-seronegative. Sequenced material: PBMCs. CDR3 residues: CAFTADRNTEAFF. CDR3 DNA sequence: TGTGCCTTCACCGCGGACAGGAACACTGAAGCTTTCTTT.